Below are 7 T cell receptor beta chains sequenced from a single sample in a study of blood T cells in healthy people across ages. For the second PCR, which ran for about 6 to 11 cycles, a sample-barcoded 5' primer and a J-beta primer mix were used. TCRdb reanalysed the 5' RACE reads using MiXCR and keeps one entry per CDR3 protein. The sample has some 670,000 distinct CDR3 sequences; under 65% are singletons. Specimen: blood. These receptors were collected from an elderly woman in good health.

This clonotype appeared many times. The CDR3 DNA sequence: TGTGCCAGCAGTCCCCTCGAGAGGACTCTACGCGAGCAGTACTTC. Translation gives CASSPLERTLREQYF. The genes are TRBV28 and TRBJ2-7; D might be TRBD2 (5 bases). Trimming took 5 bases from V and 6 from J, leaving 20 bases between them. Germline V gene sequence: CDR1 MDHEN, CDR2 SYDVKM. The length of the CDR3 is 15 residues.

V usage is TRBV18 and J usage is TRBJ2-5, with D hard to call. This CDR3 has 14 residues. With 0 bases removed from V and 1 base from J, the gap between germline ends came to 6 bases. The germline V gene has CDR1 KGHSH and CDR2 LQKENI. CDR3 sequence: CASSPPELQETQYF. The DNA for the CDR3 is TGTGCCAGCTCACCACCCGAACTCCAAGAGACCCAGTACTTC.

This clonotype was observed a few times. The chain joins TRBV7-9 to TRBJ2-6; no definite D call. The CDR3 spans 14 residues. Germline V CDR1 and CDR2: SEHNR, FQNEAQ (reference sequence). The V end lost 7 bases, the J end lost 3 bases, and 10 bases lay between the germline ends. The CDR3 here is CASTFVSGANVLTF. CDR3 nucleotides: TGTGCCAGCACCTTTGTCAGTGGGGCCAACGTCCTGACTTTC.

The table lists this clonotype with many counts. The gene calls are TRBV20-1 and TRBJ2-3; a possible D gene is TRBD1 (6 bases). The CDR3 spans 18 residues. V was pared by 1 base and J by 0 bases, with 20 bases between. Germline CDR1 and CDR2: DFQATT and SNEGSKA (reference sequence). CDR3 nucleotide sequence: TGCAGTGCTAGAGGTTACCCACCATCAGGGGCTAGCACAGATACGCAGTATTTT. It specifies CSARGYPPSGASTDTQYF.

This chain connects TRBV5-5 to TRBJ1-2; D call uncertain. This CDR3 has 14 amino acids. The germline V gene encodes CDR1 SGHKS and CDR2 YYEKEE (reference sequence). The V end was cut by 0 bases, the J end by 2 bases, with 8 bases between. DNA for the CDR3: TGTGCCAGCAGCTTGGCGAGTGAGAACTATGGCTACACCTTC. Translating gives CASSLASENYGYTF.

The V gene is TRBV6-6, the J gene TRBJ2-7, with a possible D match to TRBD2 (5 bases). The V gene's germline CDR1 is MNHNY and CDR2 SVGAGI (reference sequence). The CDR3 has 15 residues. Trimming left V 2 bases short and J 6 bases short, with 17 bases between. CDR3 in DNA: TGTGCCAGCAGTTACCTTGGGCAGGAGGACGTCGAGCAGTACTTC. Its translation is CASSYLGQEDVEQYF.

The chain recombines TRBV20-1 with TRBJ2-5; D perhaps matches TRBD1 (5 bases). The CDR3 contains 14 residues. In germline, CDR1 is DFQATT, CDR2 SNEGSKA (reference sequence). The V and J ends lost 6 bases and 4 bases respectively, with 18 bases between them. The DNA of the CDR3 is TGCAGTGCGAGGATCAGGGAAGCCCTAGAGACCCAGTACTTC. It translates to CSARIREALETQYF.